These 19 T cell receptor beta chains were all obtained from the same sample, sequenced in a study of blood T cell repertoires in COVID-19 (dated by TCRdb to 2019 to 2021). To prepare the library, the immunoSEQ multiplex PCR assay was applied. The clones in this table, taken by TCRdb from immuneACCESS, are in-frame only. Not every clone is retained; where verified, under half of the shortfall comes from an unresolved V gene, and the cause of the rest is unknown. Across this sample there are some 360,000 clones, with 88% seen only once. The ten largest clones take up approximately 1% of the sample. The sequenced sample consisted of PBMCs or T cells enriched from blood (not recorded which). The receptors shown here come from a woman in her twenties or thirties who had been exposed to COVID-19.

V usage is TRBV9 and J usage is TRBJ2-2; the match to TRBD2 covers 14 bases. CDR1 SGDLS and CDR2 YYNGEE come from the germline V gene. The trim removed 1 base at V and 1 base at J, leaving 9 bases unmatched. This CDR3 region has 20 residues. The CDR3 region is CASSVPGLAGASLNTGELFF. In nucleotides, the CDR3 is TGTGCCAGCAGCGTACCGGGACTAGCGGGAGCGTCATTGAACACCGGGGAGCTGTTTTTT.

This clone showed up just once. The CDR3 coding sequence is TGCGCCAGCAGTGATGTTAGCGGGAGCTCCTACAATGAGCAGTTCTTC. Amino acids: CASSDVSGSSYNEQFF. The chain is built from TRBV10-1 and TRBJ2-1; 9 nucleotides line up with TRBD2. The CDR3 covers 16 residues. V was pared by 3 bases and J by 0 bases, with 3 bases of the junction left unmatched. Germline V gene data show CDR1 as WNHNN and CDR2 as SYGVQD (reference sequence).

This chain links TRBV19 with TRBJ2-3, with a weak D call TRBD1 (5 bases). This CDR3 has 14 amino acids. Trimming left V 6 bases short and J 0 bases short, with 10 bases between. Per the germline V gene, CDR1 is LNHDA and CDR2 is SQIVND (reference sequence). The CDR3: CASRTTASTDTQYF. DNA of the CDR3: TGTGCCAGTAGGACGACAGCTAGCACAGATACGCAGTATTTT. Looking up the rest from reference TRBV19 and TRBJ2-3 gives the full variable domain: DGGITQSPKYLFRKEGQNVTLSCEQNLNHDAMYWYRQDPGQGLRLIYYSQIVNDFQKGDIAEGYSVSREKKESFPLTVTSAQKNPTAFYLCASRTTASTDTQYFGPGTRLTVL.

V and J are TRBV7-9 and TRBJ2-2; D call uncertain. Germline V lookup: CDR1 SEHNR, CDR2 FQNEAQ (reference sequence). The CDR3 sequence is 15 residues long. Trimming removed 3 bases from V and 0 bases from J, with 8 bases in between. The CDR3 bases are TGTGCCAGCAGCTTTCCCAACACGAACACCGGGGAGCTGTTTTTT. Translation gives CASSFPNTNTGELFF. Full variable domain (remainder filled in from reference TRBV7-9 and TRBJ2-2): DTGVSQNPRHKITKRGQNVTFRCDPISEHNRLYWYRQTLGQGPEFLTYFQNEAQLEKSRLLSDRFSAERPKGSFSTLEIQRTEQGDSAMYLCASSFPNTNTGELFFGEGSRLTVL.

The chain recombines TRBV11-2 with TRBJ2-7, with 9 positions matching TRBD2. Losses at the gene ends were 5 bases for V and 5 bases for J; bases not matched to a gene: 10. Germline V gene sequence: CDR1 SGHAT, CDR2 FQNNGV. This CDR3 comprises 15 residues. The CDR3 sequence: CASSPKGASGNEQYF. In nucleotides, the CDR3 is TGTGCCAGCAGCCCCAAGGGGGCTAGCGGGAACGAGCAGTACTTC. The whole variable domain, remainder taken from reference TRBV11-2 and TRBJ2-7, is EAGVAQSPRYKIIEKRQSVAFWCNPISGHATLYWYQQILGQGPKLLIQFQNNGVVDDSQLPKDRFSAERLKGVDSTLKIQPAKLEDSAVYLCASSPKGASGNEQYFGPGTRLTVT.

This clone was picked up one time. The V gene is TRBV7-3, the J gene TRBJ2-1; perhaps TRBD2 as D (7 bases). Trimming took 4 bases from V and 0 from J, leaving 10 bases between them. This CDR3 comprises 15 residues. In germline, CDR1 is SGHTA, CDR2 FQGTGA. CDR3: CASSYAGASYNEQFF. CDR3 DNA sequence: TGTGCCAGCAGCTATGCGGGGGCCTCCTACAATGAGCAGTTCTTC.

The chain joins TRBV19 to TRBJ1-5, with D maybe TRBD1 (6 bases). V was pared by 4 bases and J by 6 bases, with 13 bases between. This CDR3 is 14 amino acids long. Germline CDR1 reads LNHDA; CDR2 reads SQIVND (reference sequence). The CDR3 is CASSKQGVGQPQHF. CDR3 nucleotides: TGTGCCAGTAGTAAACAGGGCGTGGGTCAGCCCCAGCATTTT.

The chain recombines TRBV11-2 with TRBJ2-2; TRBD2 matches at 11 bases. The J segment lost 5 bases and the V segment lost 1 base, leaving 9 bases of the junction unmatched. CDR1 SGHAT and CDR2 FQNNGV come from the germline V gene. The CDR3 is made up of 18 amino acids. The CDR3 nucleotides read TGTGCCAGCAGCTTAGGGACCGGGACTAGCGGCCCGACCGGGGAGCTGTTTTTT. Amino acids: CASSLGTGTSGPTGELFF.

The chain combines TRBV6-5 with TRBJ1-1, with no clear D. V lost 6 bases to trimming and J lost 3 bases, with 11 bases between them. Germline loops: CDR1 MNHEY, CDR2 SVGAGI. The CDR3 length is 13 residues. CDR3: CASSVPTDTEAFF. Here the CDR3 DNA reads TGTGCCAGCAGCGTTCCAACGGACACTGAAGCTTTCTTT.

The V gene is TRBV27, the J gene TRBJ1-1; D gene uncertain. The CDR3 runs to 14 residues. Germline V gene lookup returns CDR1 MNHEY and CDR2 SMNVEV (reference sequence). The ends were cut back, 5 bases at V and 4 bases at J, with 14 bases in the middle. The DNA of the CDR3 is TGTGCCAGCAGTCCGAATTCGGGAGGCACTGAAGCTTTCTTT. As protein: CASSPNSGGTEAFF.

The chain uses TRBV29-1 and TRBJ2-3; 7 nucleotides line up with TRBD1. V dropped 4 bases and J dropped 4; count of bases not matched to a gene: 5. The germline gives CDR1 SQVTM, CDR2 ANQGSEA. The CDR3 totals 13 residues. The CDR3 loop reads CSVALTGSDTQYF. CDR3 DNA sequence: TGCAGCGTTGCATTGACAGGGTCAGATACGCAGTATTTT.

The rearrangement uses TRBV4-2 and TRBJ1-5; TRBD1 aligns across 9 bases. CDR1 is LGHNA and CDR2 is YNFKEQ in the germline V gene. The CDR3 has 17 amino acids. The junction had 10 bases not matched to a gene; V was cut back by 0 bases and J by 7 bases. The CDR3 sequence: CASSQEAPTGGRQPQHF. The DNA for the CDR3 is TGTGCCAGCAGCCAAGAGGCCCCGACAGGGGGTCGGCAGCCCCAGCATTTT.

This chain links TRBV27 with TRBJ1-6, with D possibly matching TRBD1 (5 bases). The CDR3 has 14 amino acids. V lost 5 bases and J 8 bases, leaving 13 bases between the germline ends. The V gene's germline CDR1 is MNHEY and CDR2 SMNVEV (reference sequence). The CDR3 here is CASSPARDYSPLHF. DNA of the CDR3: TGTGCCAGCAGTCCAGCCAGGGATTATTCACCCCTCCACTTT.

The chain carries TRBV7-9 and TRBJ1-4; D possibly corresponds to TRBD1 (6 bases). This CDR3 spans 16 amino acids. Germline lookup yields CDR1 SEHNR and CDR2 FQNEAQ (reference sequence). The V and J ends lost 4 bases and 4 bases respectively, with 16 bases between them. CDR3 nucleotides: TGTGCCAGCAGCTCACTCAGACAGGAGAATAATGAAAAACTGTTTTTT. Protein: CASSSLRQENNEKLFF.

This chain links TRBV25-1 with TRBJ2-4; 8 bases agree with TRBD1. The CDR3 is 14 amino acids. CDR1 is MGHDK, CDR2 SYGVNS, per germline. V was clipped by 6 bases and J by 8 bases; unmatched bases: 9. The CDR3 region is CASREVGQGDIQYF. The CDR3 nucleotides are TGTGCCAGCAGAGAGGTCGGACAGGGTGACATTCAGTACTTC.

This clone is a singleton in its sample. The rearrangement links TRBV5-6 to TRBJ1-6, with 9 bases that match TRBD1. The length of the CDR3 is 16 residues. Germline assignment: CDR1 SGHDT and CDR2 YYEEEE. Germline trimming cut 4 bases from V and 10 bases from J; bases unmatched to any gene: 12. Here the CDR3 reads CASSIARGQGGSPLHF. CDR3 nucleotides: TGTGCCAGCAGCATTGCCCGGGGACAGGGCGGATCACCCCTCCACTTT.

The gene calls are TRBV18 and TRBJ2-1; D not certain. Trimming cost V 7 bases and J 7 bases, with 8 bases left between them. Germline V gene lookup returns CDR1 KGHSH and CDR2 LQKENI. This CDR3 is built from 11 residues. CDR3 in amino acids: CASFRLNEQFF. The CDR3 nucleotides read TGTGCCAGCTTCCGTTTGAATGAGCAGTTCTTC. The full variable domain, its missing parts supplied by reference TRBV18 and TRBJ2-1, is NAGVMQNPRHLVRRRGQEARLRCSPMKGHSHVYWYRQLPEEGLKFMVYLQKENIIDESGMPKERFSAEFPKEGPSILRIQQVVRGDSAAYFCASFRLNEQFFGPGTRLTVL.

The CDR3 loop reads CASSDLLGANYEQYF. The CDR3 DNA follows: TGCGCCAGCAGTGATTTATTGGGAGCCAACTACGAGCAGTACTTC. The V call is TRBV10-2, the J call TRBJ2-7, with D possibly being TRBD2 (5 bases). Trimming left V 3 bases short and J 3 bases short, with 15 bases between. The CDR3 covers 15 residues. The germline gives CDR1 WSHSY, CDR2 SAAADI.

DNA of the CDR3: TGTGCCTGGAGAGGGACAGGGGGGGGCTATGGCTACACCTTC. Protein product: CAWRGTGGGYGYTF. The chain uses TRBV30 and TRBJ1-2; TRBD1 aligns across 11 bases. The length of the CDR3 is 14 residues. Losses at the gene ends were 3 bases for V and 4 bases for J; bases not matched to a gene: 4. Germline CDR1 GTSNPN, CDR2 SVGIG (reference sequence). The full variable domain, with the rest looked up from reference TRBV30 and TRBJ1-2, is SQTIHQWPATLVQPVGSPLSLECTVEGTSNPNLYWYRQAAGRGLQLLFYSVGIGQISSEVPQNLSASRPQDRQFILSSKKLLLSDSGFYLCAWRGTGGGYGYTFGSGTRLTVV.